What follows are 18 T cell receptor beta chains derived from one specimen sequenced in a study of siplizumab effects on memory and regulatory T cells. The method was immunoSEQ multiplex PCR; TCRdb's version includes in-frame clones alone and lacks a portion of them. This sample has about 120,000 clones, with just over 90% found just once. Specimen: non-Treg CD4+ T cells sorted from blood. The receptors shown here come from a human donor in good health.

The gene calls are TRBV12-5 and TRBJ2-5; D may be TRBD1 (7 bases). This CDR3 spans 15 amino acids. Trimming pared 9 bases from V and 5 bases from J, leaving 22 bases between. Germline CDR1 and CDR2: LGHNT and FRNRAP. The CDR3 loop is CASGGPGGRGETQYF. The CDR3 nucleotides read TGTGCTAGCGGCGGCCCCGGGGGCAGGGGGGAGACCCAGTACTTC.

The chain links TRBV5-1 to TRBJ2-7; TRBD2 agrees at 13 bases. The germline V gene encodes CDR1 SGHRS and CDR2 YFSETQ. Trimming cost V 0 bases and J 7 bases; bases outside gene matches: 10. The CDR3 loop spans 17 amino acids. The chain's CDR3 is CASSLVGGTSGAGEQYF. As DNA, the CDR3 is TGCGCCAGCAGCTTGGTAGGTGGGACTAGCGGGGCCGGGGAGCAGTACTTC.

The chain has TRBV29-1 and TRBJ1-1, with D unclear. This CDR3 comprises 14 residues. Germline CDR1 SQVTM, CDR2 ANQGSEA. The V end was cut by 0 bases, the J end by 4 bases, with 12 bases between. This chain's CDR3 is CSVEDFRGGTEAFF. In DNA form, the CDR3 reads TGCAGCGTTGAAGATTTCCGGGGTGGCACTGAAGCTTTCTTT.

CDR3 amino acids: CASSPPSGARTDTQYF. The CDR3 DNA reads TGTGCCAGCTCACCTCCTAGCGGCGCCCGCACAGATACGCAGTATTTT. The chain couples TRBV18 to TRBJ2-3; 7 nucleotides line up with TRBD2. Looked up from germline, CDR1 is KGHSH and CDR2 is LQKENI. The CDR3 has 16 amino acids. J lost 1 base, V lost 3 bases, and 7 bases had no gene match.

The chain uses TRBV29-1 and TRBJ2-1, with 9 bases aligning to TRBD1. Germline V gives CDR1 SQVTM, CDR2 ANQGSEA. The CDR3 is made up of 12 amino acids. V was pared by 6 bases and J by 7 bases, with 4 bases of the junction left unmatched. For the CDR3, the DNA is TGCAGCGTCAACAGGGGGCAGAATGAGCAGTTCTTC. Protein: CSVNRGQNEQFF.

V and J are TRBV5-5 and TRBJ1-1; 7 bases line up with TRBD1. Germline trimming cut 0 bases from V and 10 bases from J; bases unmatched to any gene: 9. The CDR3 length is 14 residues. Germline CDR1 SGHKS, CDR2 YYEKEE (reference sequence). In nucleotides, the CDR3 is TGTGCCAGCAGCTTGGCTTCAGGGGGATTTGTAGCTTTCTTT. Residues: CASSLASGGFVAFF.

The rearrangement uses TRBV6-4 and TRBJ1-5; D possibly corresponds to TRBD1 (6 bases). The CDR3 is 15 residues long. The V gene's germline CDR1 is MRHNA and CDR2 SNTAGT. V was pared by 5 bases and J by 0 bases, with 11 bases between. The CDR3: CASSSRDTSNQPQHF. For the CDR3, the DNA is TGTGCCAGCAGTTCGCGGGACACTAGCAATCAGCCCCAGCATTTT.

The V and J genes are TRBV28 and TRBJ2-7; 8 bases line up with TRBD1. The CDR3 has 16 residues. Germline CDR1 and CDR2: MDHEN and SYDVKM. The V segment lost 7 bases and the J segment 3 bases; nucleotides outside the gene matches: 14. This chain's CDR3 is CASIPTPPRGRYEQYF. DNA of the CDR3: TGTGCCAGCATCCCCACCCCCCCCAGGGGGCGCTACGAGCAGTACTTC. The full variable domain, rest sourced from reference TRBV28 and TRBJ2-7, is DVKVTQSSRYLVKRTGEKVFLECVQDMDHENMFWYRQDPGLGLRLIYFSYDVKMKEKGDIPEGYSVSREKKERFSLILESASTNQTSMYLCASIPTPPRGRYEQYFGPGTRLTVT.

The chain's CDR3 is CAWSQNTDTQYF. The CDR3 coding sequence is TGTGCCTGGAGCCAAAACACAGATACGCAGTATTTT. The V call is TRBV30, the J call TRBJ2-3; D gene uncertain. V was cut by 3 bases and J by 2 bases, with 6 bases left in between. There are 12 residues in the CDR3. Germline V CDR1 and CDR2: GTSNPN, SVGIG (reference sequence).

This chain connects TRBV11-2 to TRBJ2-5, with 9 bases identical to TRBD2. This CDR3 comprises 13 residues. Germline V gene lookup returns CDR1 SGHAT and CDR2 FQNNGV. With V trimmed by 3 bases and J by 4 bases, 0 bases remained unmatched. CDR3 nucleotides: TGTGCCAGCAGCTTGGGACTAGCAGAGACCCAGTACTTC. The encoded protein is CASSLGLAETQYF.

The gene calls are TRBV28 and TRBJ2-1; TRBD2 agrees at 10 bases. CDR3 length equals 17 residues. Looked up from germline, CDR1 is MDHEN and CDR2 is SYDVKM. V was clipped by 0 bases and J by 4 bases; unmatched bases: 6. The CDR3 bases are TGTGCCAGCAGTTTATGGGCTAGCGGGGGCTGGTACAATGAGCAGTTCTTC. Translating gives CASSLWASGGWYNEQFF.

The CDR3 bases are TGTGCCAGCAGTGGAGCTGAACCTTATAGCAATCAGCCCCAGCATTTT. It specifies CASSGAEPYSNQPQHF. This rearrangement joins TRBV2 to TRBJ1-5; no clear D gene. Per the germline V gene, CDR1 is SNHLY and CDR2 is FYNNEI. The CDR3 spans 16 residues. V dropped 4 bases and J dropped 0 bases, with 13 bases sitting between them.

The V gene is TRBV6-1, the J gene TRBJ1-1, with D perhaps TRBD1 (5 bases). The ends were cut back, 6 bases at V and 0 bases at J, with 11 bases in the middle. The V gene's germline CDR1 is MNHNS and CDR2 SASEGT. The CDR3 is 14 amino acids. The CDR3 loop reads CASSNRKLNTEAFF. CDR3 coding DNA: TGTGCCAGCAGCAACAGGAAGCTGAACACTGAAGCTTTCTTT.

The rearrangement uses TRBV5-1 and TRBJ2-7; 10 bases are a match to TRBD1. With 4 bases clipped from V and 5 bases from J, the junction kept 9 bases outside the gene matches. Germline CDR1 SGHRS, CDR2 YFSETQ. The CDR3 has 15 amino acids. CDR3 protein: CASSVTPGQGNEQYF. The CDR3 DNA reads TGCGCCAGCAGCGTAACCCCGGGACAGGGGAACGAGCAGTACTTC.

CDR3 protein: CASTGDRVTGANVLTF. CDR3 DNA sequence: TGTGCCAGCACCGGGGACAGGGTTACTGGGGCCAACGTCCTGACTTTC. The J gene is TRBJ2-6, the V gene TRBV5-4; 9 nucleotides agree with TRBD1. CDR1 SGHNT and CDR2 YYREEE come from the germline V gene (reference sequence). The CDR3 contains 16 residues. After removal of 6 bases from V and 2 bases from J, the junction contained 6 bases not matched to a gene.

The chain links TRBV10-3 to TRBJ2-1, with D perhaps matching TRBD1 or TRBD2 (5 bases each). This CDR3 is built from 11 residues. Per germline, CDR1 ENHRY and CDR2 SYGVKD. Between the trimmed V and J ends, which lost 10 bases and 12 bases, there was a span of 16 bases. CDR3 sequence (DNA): TGTGCCAGCAGGGTGGAGGCCTCGCAGTTCTTC. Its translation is CASRVEASQFF.

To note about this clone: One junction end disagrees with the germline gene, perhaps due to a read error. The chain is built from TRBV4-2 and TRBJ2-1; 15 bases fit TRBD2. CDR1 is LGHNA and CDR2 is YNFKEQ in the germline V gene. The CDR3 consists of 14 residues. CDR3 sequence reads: CASSPRGLAGGRVF. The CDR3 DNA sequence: TGTGCCAGCAGCCCGAGGGGACTAGCGGGGGGACGAGTCTTC.

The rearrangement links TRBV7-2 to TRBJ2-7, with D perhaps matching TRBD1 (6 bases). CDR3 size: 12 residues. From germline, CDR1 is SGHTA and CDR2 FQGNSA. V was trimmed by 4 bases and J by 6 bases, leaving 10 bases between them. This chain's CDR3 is CASSSTGFEQYF. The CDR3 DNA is TGTGCCAGCAGCTCGACAGGATTCGAGCAGTACTTC.